Below are 4 T cell receptor beta chains sequenced from a single sample in a study of tumor T cells in aggressive B-cell lymphoma. Repertoires were generated with immunoSEQ multiplex PCR, while TCRdb's copy carries only in-frame clones and drops some. Here the sample table reports roughly 50 clones. Specimen: tumor tissue. These receptors all come from an adult with diffuse large B cell lymphoma.

The V call is TRBV5-1, the J call TRBJ1-1; 9 nucleotides match TRBD1. CDR3 size: 13 residues. The V gene's germline CDR1 is SGHRS and CDR2 YFSETQ. J was trimmed by 11 bases and V by 1 base; bases with no gene match: 6. As DNA, the CDR3 is TGCGCCAGCAGCTTGACGACAGGGGGATTCGCTTTCTTT. It encodes CASSLTTGGFAFF.

This chain links TRBV5-6 with TRBJ1-1; no reliable D call. V was pared by 1 base and J by 5 bases, with 6 bases between. The CDR3 length is 12 residues. Germline loops: CDR1 SGHDT, CDR2 YYEEEE. The CDR3 spells CASSLRGTEAFF. DNA for the CDR3: TGTGCCAGCAGCTTGCGAGGAACTGAAGCTTTCTTT. The full variable domain, with the rest looked up from reference TRBV5-6 and TRBJ1-1, is DAGVTQSPTHLIKTRGQQVTLRCSPKSGHDTVSWYQQALGQGPQFIFQYYEEEERQRGNFPDRFSGHQFPNYSSELNVNALLLGDSALYLCASSLRGTEAFFGQGTRLTVV.

This chain joins TRBV5-6 and TRBJ2-6; D is possibly TRBD1 (5 bases). This CDR3 comprises 17 residues. Trimming took off 7 bases at V and 5 bases at J, with 22 bases between the two ends. CDR1 SGHDT and CDR2 YYEEEE come from the germline V gene. In DNA form, the CDR3 reads TGTGCCAGCGGAATGGACAATAGTCAAAGTCGGGCCAACGTCCTGACTTTC. Residues: CASGMDNSQSRANVLTF.

The chain joins TRBV5-8 to TRBJ1-2, with 8 bases that match TRBD1. The V segment lost 4 bases and the J segment 4 bases; nucleotides outside the gene matches: 9. The germline V gene encodes CDR1 SGHTS and CDR2 YDEGEE. The CDR3 consists of 15 residues. In nucleotides, the CDR3 is TGTGCCAGCAGCCCGCTCGGGCAGGGGGCCTATGGCTACACCTTC. It is translated as CASSPLGQGAYGYTF.